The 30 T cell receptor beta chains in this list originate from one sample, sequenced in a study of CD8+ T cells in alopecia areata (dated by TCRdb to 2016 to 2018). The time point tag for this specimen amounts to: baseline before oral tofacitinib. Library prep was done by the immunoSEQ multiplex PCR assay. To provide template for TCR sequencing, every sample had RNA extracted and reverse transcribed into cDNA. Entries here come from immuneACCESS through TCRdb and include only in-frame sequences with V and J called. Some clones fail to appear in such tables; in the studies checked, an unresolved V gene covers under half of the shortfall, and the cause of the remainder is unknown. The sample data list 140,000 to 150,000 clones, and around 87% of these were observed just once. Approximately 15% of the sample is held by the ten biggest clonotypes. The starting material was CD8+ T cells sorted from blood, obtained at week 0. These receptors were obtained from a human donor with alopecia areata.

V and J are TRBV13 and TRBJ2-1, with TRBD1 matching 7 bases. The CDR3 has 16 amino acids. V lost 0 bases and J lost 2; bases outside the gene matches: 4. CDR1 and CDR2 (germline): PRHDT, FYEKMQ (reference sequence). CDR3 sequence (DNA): TGTGCCAGCAGCTTAGGCCTTGGGACAGCCTACAATGAGCAGTTCTTC. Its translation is CASSLGLGTAYNEQFF.

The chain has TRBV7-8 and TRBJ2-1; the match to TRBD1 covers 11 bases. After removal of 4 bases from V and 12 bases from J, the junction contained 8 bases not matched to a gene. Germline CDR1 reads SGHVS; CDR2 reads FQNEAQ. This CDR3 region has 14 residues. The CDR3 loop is CASSSSGQGAGQFF. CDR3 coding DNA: TGTGCCAGCAGCTCAAGCGGACAGGGGGCAGGGCAGTTCTTC.

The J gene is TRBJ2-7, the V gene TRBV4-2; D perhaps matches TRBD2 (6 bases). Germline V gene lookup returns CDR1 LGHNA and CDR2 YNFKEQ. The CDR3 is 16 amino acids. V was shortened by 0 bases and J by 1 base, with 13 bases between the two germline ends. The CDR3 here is CASSQESGTPSYEQYF. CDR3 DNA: TGTGCCAGCAGCCAAGAATCCGGGACTCCTTCCTACGAGCAGTACTTC.

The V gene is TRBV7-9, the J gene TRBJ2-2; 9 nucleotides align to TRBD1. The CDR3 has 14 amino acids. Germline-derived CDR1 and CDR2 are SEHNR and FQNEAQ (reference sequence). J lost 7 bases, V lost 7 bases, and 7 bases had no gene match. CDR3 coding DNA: TGTGCCAGCACCATACAGGGGGCTGACGGGGAGCTGTTTTTT. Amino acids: CASTIQGADGELFF.

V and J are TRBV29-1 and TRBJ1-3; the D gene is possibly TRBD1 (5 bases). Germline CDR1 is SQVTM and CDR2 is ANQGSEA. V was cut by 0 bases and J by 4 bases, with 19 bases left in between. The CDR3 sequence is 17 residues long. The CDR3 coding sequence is TGCAGCGTTGAAGATTTATCTTCGGGGACCCCAGGAAACACCATATATTTT. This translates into CSVEDLSSGTPGNTIYF.

This CDR3 is CSFGGGTYNEQFF. The CDR3 DNA reads TGCAGCTTTGGGGGCGGGACGTACAATGAGCAGTTCTTC. The rearrangement uses TRBV29-1 and TRBJ2-1; the D gene could be TRBD1 or TRBD2 (6 bases each). Germline V gene sequence: CDR1 SQVTM, CDR2 ANQGSEA. The V end lost 8 bases, the J end lost 4 bases, and 15 bases lay between the germline ends. The CDR3 has 13 amino acids.

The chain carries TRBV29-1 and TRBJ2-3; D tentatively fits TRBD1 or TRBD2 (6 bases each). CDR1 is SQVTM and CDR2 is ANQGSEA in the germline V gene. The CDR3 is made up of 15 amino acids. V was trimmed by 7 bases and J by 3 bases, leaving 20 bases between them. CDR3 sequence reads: CSGYKSGGGTDTQYF. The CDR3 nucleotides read TGCAGCGGCTACAAGTCCGGGGGCGGGACAGATACGCAGTATTTT.

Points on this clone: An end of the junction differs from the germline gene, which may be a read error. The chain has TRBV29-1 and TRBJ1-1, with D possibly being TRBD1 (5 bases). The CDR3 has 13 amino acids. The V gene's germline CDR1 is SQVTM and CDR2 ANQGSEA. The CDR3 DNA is TGCAGCGTAGAAGGCGACAGAAACACTGAAGCTTTCTTT. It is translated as CSVEGDRNTEAFF.

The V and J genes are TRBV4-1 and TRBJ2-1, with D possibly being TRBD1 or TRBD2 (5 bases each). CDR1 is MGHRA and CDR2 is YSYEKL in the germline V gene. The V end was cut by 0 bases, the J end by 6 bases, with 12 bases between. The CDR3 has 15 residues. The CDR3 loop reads CASSQEPGAGNEQFF. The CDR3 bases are TGCGCCAGCAGCCAAGAACCCGGGGCGGGCAATGAGCAGTTCTTC.

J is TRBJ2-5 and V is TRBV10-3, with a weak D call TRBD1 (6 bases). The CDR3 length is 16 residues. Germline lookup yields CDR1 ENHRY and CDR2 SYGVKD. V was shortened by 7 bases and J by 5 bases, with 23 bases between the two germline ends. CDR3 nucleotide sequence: TGTGCCATCAAGTCGGGGACACAAACCACGGGGGAGACCCAGTACTTC. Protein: CAIKSGTQTTGETQYF.

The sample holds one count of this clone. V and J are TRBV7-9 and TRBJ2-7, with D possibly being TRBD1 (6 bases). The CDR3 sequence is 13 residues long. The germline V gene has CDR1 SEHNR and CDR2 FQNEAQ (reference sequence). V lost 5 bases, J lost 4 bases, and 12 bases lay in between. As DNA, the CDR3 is TGTGCCAGCAGCCTGACAGGAGGATACGAGCAGTACTTC. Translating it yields CASSLTGGYEQYF.

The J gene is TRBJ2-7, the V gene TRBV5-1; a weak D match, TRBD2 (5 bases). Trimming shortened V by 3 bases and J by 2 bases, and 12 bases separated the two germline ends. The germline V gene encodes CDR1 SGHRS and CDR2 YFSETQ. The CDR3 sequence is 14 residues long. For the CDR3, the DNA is TGCGCCAGCAGCTCACTAGACGTAACCTACGAGCAGTACTTC. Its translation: CASSSLDVTYEQYF.

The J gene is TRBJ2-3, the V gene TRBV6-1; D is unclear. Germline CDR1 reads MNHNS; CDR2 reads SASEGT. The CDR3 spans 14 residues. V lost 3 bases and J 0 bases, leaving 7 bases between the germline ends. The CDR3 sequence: CASSDYGSTDTQYF. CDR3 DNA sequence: TGTGCCAGCAGTGATTACGGTAGCACAGATACGCAGTATTTT.

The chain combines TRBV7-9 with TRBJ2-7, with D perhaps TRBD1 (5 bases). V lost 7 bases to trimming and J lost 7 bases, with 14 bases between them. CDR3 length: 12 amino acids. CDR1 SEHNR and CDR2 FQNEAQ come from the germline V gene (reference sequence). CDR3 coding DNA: TGTGCCAGCAACCACCCGAGGACAGAGCAGTACTTC. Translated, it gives CASNHPRTEQYF.

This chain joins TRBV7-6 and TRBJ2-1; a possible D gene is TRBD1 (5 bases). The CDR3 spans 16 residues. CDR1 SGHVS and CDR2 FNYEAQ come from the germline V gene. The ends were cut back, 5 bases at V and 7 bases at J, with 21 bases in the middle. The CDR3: CASSKGGRRERNEQFF. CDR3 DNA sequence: TGTGCCAGCAGCAAAGGCGGCCGCAGGGAAAGGAATGAGCAGTTCTTC.

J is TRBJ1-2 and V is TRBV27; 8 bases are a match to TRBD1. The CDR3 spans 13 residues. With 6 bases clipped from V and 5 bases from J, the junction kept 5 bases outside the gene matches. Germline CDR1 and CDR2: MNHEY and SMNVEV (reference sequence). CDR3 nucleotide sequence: TGTGCCAGCAGCGGACAGGGAGAATATGGCTACACCTTC. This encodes CASSGQGEYGYTF.

This CDR3 reads CSVLGGTGDGYTF. In DNA, the CDR3 is TGCAGCGTCCTTGGCGGGACAGGGGATGGCTACACCTTC. The rearrangement joins TRBV29-1 to TRBJ1-2, with TRBD1 matching 10 bases. Unmatched junction bases numbered 7, after V lost 6 bases and J lost 6 bases. The CDR3 runs to 13 residues. Germline V CDR1 and CDR2: SQVTM, ANQGSEA. Using reference TRBV29-1 and TRBJ1-2 for the parts outside the CDR3, the full variable domain is SAVISQKPSRDICQRGTSLTIQCQVDSQVTMMFWYRQQPGQSLTLIATANQGSEATYESGFVIDKFPISRPNLTFSTLTVSNMSPEDSSIYLCSVLGGTGDGYTFGSGTRLTVV.

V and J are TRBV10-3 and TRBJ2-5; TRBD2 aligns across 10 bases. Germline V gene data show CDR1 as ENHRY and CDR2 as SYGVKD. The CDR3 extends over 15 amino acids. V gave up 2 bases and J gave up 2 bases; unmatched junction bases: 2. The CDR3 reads CAISEGLAVQETQYF. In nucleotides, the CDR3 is TGTGCCATCAGTGAGGGACTAGCGGTTCAAGAGACCCAGTACTTC.

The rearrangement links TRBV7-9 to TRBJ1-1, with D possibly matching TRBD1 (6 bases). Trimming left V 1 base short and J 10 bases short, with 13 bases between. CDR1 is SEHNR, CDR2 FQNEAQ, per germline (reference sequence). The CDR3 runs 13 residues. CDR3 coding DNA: TGTGCCAGCAGCTTAGATTCAGGGGAGGCAGCTTTCTTT. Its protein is CASSLDSGEAAFF.

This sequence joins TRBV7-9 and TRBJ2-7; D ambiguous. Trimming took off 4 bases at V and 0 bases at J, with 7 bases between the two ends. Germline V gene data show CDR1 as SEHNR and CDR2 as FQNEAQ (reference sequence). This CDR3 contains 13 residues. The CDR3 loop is CASSSPGSYEQYF. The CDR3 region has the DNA TGTGCCAGCAGCTCGCCGGGCTCCTACGAGCAGTACTTC.

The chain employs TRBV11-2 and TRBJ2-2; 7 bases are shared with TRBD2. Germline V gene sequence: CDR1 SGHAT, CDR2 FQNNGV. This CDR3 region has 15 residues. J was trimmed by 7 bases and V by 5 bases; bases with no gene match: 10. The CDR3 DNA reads TGTGCCAGCAGCCCACCTTGGGGGGGTCACGGGGAGCTGTTTTTT. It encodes CASSPPWGGHGELFF.

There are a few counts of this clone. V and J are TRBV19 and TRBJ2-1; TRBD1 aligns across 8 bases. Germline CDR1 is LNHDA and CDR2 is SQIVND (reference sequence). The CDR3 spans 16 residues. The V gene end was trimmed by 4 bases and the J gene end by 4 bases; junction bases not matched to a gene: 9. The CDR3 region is CASSTHGQGLYNEQFF. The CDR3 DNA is TGTGCCAGTAGTACCCATGGACAGGGCCTATACAATGAGCAGTTCTTC.

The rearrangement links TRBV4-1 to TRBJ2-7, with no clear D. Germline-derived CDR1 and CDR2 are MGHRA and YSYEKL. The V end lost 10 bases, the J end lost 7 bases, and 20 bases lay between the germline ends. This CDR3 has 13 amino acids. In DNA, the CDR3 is TGCGCCACCTCACAAGGTTTGACGCGGGAGCAGTACTTC. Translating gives CATSQGLTREQYF.

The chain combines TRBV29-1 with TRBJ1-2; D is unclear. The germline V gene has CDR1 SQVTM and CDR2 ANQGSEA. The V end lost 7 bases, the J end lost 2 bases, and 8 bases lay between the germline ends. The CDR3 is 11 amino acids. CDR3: CSGEGNYGYTF. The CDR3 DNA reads TGCAGCGGCGAGGGAAACTATGGCTACACCTTC.

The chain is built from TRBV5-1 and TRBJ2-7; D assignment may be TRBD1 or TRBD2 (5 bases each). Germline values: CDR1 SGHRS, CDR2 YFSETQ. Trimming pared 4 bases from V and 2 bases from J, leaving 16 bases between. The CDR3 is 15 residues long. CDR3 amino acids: CASSNVWDGAYEQYF. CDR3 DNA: TGCGCCAGCAGCAACGTCTGGGACGGAGCCTACGAGCAGTACTTC.

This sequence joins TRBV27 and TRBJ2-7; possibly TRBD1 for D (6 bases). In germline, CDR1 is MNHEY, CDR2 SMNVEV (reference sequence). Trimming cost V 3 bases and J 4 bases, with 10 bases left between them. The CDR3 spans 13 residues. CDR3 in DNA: TGTGCCAGCAGTTTTGACAGGCGTTACGAGCAGTACTTC. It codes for CASSFDRRYEQYF.

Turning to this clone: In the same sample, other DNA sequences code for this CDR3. The DNA of the CDR3 is TGTGCCAGCCGGGGGGGAGAGCAGTACTTC. Amino acid sequence: CASRGGEQYF. The rearrangement joins TRBV2 to TRBJ2-7, with 8 bases fitting TRBD2. V lost 8 bases and J lost 7; bases outside the gene matches: 1. CDR3 length equals 10 residues. The V gene's germline CDR1 is SNHLY and CDR2 FYNNEI.

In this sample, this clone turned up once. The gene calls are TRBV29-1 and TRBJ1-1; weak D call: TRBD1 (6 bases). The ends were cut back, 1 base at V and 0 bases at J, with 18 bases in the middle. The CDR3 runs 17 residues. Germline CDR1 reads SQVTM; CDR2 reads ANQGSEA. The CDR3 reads CSVEGTGTEGMNTEAFF. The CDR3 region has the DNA TGCAGCGTTGAAGGAACAGGGACCGAGGGTATGAACACTGAAGCTTTCTTT.

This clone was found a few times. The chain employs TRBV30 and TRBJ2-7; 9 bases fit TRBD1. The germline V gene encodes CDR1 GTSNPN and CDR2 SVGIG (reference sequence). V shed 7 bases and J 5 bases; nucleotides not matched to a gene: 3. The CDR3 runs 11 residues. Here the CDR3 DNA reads TGTGCCTTTCACAGGGGGCACGAGCAGTACTTC. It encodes CAFHRGHEQYF.

Here the CDR3 reads CASSPPPGGGYSNQPQHF. In nucleotides, the CDR3 is TGTGCCAGCTCACCACCGCCCGGCGGGGGATATAGCAATCAGCCCCAGCATTTT. V is TRBV18 and J is TRBJ1-5; TRBD1 might be the D (5 bases). Trimming left V 0 bases short and J 0 bases short, with 15 bases between. The CDR3 totals 18 residues. Germline V gene lookup returns CDR1 KGHSH and CDR2 LQKENI.